Sequencing of this TCR beta chain was carried out in a study of synovial regulatory T cells in juvenile arthritis. Per the germline V gene, CDR1 is SGHTA and CDR2 is FQGNSA. The CDR3 is 13 residues long. The DNA is not on file. Each patient with active arthritis gave synovial fluid along with matched peripheral blood. Clones were read by immunoSEQ multiplex PCR, and TCRdb kept only the in-frame ones, dropping some. This repertoire includes roughly 2,600 clones. Sequencing was performed on Treg cells from the synovium. The TCR originated in a donor between 2 and 29 years old with juvenile idiopathic arthritis. The chain couples TRBV7-2 to TRBJ2-5; TCRdb's D call of TRBD1 is untestable without DNA. The CDR3 region is CASSLRQAETQYF.